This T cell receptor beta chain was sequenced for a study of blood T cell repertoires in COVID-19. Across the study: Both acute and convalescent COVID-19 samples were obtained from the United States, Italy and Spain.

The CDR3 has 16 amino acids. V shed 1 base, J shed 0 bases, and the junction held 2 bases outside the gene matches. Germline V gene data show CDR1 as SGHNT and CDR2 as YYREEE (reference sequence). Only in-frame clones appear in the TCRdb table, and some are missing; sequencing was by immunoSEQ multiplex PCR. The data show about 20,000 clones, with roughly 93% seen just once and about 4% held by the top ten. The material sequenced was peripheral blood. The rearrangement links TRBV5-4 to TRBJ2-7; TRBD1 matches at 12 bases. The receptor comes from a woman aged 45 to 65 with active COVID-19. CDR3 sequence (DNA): TGTGCCAGCAGCTTGAGGGGACAGGGGGCCTCCTACGAGCAGTACTTC. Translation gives CASSLRGQGASYEQYF.